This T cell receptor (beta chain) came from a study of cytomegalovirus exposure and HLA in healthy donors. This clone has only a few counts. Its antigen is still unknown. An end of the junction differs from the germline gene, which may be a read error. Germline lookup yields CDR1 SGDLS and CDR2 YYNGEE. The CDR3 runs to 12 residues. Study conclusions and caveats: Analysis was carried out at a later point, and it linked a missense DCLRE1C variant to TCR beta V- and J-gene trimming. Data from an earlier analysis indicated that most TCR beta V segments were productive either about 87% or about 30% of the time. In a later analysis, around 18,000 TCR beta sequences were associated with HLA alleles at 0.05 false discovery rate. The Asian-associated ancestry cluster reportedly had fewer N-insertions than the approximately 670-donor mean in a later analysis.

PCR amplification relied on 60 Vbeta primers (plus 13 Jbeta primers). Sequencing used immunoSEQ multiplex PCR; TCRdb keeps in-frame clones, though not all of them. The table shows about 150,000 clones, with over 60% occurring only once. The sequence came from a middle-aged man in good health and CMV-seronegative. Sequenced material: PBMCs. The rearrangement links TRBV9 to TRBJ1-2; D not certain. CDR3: CASSARFGYYAF. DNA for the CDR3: TGTGCCAGCAGCGCCCGATTCGGCTACTACGCCTTC.